This T cell receptor beta chain was obtained from a study of T cells in Graves' hyperthyroidism and ophthalmopathy. PBMCs stemmed from 10 ml fresh peripheral blood. CDR1 and CDR2 from the germline V gene are LNHDA and SQIVND (reference sequence). Trimming left V 3 bases short and J 3 bases short, with 18 bases between. This CDR3 region has 16 residues. TCR beta CDR3 sequences were amplified from RNA transcripts. HTBI primers were the set used in a first-round RT-PCR of the TCR CDR3. TCRdb ran MiXCR on the multiplex PCR reads and lists one entry per CDR3 protein. In the table there are 750,000 to 950,000 distinct CDR3 sequences, 38% of which are singletons.

The V call is TRBV19, the J call TRBJ2-7; D remains unclear. The sequenced sample consisted of blood. The TCR originated in a man between 18 and 35 years old with Graves' hyperthyroidism. CDR3 bases: TGTGCCAGTAGTATTGGGCAACCGGACGGGTACTACGAGCAGTACTTC. Protein: CASSIGQPDGYYEQYF.